Listed below are T cell receptor beta chains from one sample, sequenced in a study of T cell responses to AZD1222 COVID-19 vaccine. The repertoire was sequenced with immunoSEQ multiplex PCR; TCRdb's copy has only in-frame clones and lacks some. This sample has some 120,000 clones, with around 83% found just once. The sample was peripheral blood, taken 28 days after the second AZD1222 dose. The receptor source for this set is an adult who received the AZD1222 COVID-19 vaccine. CDR3s include the opening cysteine and the closing phenylalanine or tryptophan. The order of the fields is V gene, J gene, D gene, clone size, CDR3 protein, CDR3 DNA. D genes are given only for firm matches. Size is stated for part of the rows, as once, few or many counts, or as a class when the clone is expanded.

TRBV28	TRBJ2-2	-	-	CASSPMEFLTNTGELFF	TGTGCCAGCAGTCCTATGGAGTTCTTAACGAACACCGGGGAGCTGTTTTTT
TRBV9	TRBJ2-3	TRBD2	-	CASSLRLAGDTQYF	TGTGCCAGCAGCCTACGTCTAGCGGGGGATACGCAGTATTTT
TRBV9	TRBJ1-1	-	-	CASSVEAMNTEAFF	TGTGCCAGCAGCGTAGAAGCCATGAACACTGAAGCTTTCTTT
TRBV7-6	TRBJ1-3	-	few	CASSLDGTYSGNTIYF	TGTGCCAGCAGCTTAGACGGCACATACTCTGGAAACACCATATATTTT
TRBV7-8	TRBJ1-6	-	-	CASSLEAPAPLHF	TGTGCCAGCAGCTTAGAGGCTCCCGCACCCCTCCACTTT
TRBV5-1	TRBJ1-1	-	-	CASSSDRRDPGKAFF	TGCGCCAGCAGCTCGGACAGACGAGACCCTGGAAAGGCTTTCTTT
TRBV4-2	TRBJ1-2	-	-	CASSSLDYGYTF	TGTGCCAGCAGCTCGCTCGACTATGGCTACACCTTC
TRBV2	TRBJ1-5	-	-	CASSVGRNQPQHF	TGTGCCAGCAGTGTGGGACGCAATCAGCCCCAGCATTTT
TRBV19	TRBJ1-6	-	-	CASSISGTVNSPLHF	TGTGCCAGTAGTATTAGCGGGACGGTGAATTCACCCCTCCACTTT
TRBV24-1	TRBJ2-7	-	-	CATSEGGPNEQYF	TGTGCCACCAGTGAGGGGGGGCCCAACGAGCAGTACTTC
TRBV12-5	TRBJ2-7	-	-	CATGLATSYEQYF	TGTGCTACCGGGCTAGCGACTTCCTACGAGCAGTACTTC
TRBV5-5	TRBJ2-1	-	-	CASSLVQTSYNEQFF	TGTGCCAGCAGCTTGGTACAGACCTCCTACAATGAGCAGTTCTTC
TRBV5-1	TRBJ1-4	TRBD1	-	CASSSGQGNEKLFF	TGCGCCAGCAGCTCGGGACAGGGGAATGAAAAACTGTTTTTT
TRBV27	TRBJ2-3	-	-	CASSFGYSSGDTQYF	TGTGCCAGCAGTTTTGGGTACTCCTCGGGAGATACGCAGTATTTT
TRBV2	TRBJ2-6	-	-	CASSLSSGANVLTF	TGTGCCAGCAGTTTGTCCTCTGGGGCCAACGTCCTGACTTTC
TRBV7-3	TRBJ2-5	TRBD1	-	CASSLTPGGQGTQYF	TGTGCCAGCAGCTTAACCCCTGGAGGACAGGGGACCCAGTACTTC